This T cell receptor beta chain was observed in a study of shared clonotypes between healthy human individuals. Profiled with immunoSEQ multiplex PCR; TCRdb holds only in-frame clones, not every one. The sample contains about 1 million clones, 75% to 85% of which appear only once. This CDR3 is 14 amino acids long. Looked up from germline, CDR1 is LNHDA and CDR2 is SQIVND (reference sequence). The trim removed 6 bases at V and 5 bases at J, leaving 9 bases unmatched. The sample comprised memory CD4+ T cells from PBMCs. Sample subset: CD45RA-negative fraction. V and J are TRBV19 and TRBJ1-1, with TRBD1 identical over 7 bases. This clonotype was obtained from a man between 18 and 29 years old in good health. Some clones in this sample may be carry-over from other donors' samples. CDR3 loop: CASRPRQGKTEAFF. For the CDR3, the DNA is TGTGCCAGTAGACCCCGACAGGGTAAAACTGAAGCTTTCTTT.